These T cell receptor beta chains were read from a single sample in a study of regulatory T cells in long-lasting Graves disease. Each CDR3 protein is one row after TCRdb ran MiXCR on the multiplex PCR reads. The sample has approximately 400,000 distinct CDR3 sequences, around 11% seen once. The same sample was also studied in work on T cells in Graves' hyperthyroidism and ophthalmopathy.

The material was peripheral blood mononuclear cells (PBMCs), obtained at new diagnosis, from a patient treated with antithyroid drugs. The receptors originated from a woman between 18 and 29 years old with Graves disease. The CDR3 runs from the conserved cysteine through the conserved F or W. The D gene is left open where the match is weak. The size of a clone is reported for some rows only, either as once, few or many, or as a class for expanded clones.

D	V	size	J	DNA	CDR3
TRBD2	TRBV12-3/TRBV12-4	many	TRBJ2-4	TGTGCCAGCAGGTTGGGGGGAGGGCCTCACATTCAGTACTTC	CASRLGGGPHIQYF
.	TRBV7-9	few	TRBJ2-3	TGTGCCAGCAGCCCATTCGCGGTAATGGGGGCCAAGGCAGATACGCAGTATTTT	CASSPFAVMGAKADTQYF
.	TRBV12-3/TRBV12-4	many	TRBJ2-3	TGTGCCAGCAGTTTAGACAGGGTGACAGATACGCAGTATTTT	CASSLDRVTDTQYF
.	TRBV12-3/TRBV12-4	many	TRBJ2-2	TGTGCCAGCAGTTTTCCCGGGAGTTCCACCGGGGAGCTGTTTTTT	CASSFPGSSTGELFF
.	TRBV29-1	.	TRBJ2-7	TGCAGCGTGAGCGGAAGCTCCTACGAGCAGTACTTC	CSVSGSSYEQYF
.	TRBV14	few	TRBJ1-1	TGTGCCAGCAGCCCACAGGGAAGGGACACTGAAGCTTTCTTT	CASSPQGRDTEAFF
.	TRBV9	.	TRBJ2-3	TGTGCCAGCAGCGTGGGGACCAGCACAGATACGCAGTATTTT	CASSVGTSTDTQYF
.	TRBV4-3	.	TRBJ2-3	TGCGCCAGCAGCCAAGATCGGAGGGGGGGCACCGCAGATACGCAGTATTTT	CASSQDRRGGTADTQYF
.	TRBV6-1	.	TRBJ2-7	TGTGCCAGCAGCTGGGCGCGGGGCTACGAGCAGTACTTC	CASSWARGYEQYF
TRBD1	TRBV6-9	many	TRBJ1-4	TGTGCCAGCAGTTACGGGGGCAGGGGGCGGGCTAATGAAAAACTGTTTTTT	CASSYGGRGRANEKLFF
.	TRBV10-3	many	TRBJ2-1	TGTGCCATCAGTCCCCGGGACACCGACAATGAGCAGTTCTTC	CAISPRDTDNEQFF
.	TRBV4-3	few	TRBJ1-2	TGCGCCAGCAGCCAAGGATCGGGCTCTCGAGGCTACACCTTC	CASSQGSGSRGYTF
.	TRBV29-1	many	TRBJ1-1	TGCAGCGTTGAAACCAACACTGAAGCTTTCTTT	CSVETNTEAFF
.	TRBV7-9	many	TRBJ2-6	TGTGCCAGCAGCTTAGCGAGGAGCTCTGGGGCCAACGTCCTGACTTTC	CASSLARSSGANVLTF
TRBD1	TRBV19	few	TRBJ2-1	TGTGCCAACGAAGACAGGGGCCCCTACAATGAGCAGTTCTTC	CANEDRGPYNEQFF
TRBD2	TRBV11-2	many	TRBJ2-3	TGTGCCAGCAGCTTAGGGAGTAGCGGGTTCGGCACAGATACGCAGTATTTT	CASSLGSSGFGTDTQYF
TRBD2	TRBV5-1	.	TRBJ2-1	TGCGCCAGCAGCTTGATCTTGCGGGGGGGGTACAATGAGCAGTTCTTC	CASSLILRGGYNEQFF
TRBD1	TRBV6-1	many	TRBJ1-2	TGTGCCAGCAGCGCGAACAGGGGGATGGATGGCTACACCTTC	CASSANRGMDGYTF
.	TRBV20-1	many	TRBJ2-7	TGCAGTGCTAGAGACGGTCAAACGGGATCCTCCGAGCAGTACTTC	CSARDGQTGSSEQYF
.	TRBV28	many	TRBJ2-2	TGTGCCAGCACCACAAACAGACGGAAATACACCGGGGAGCTGTTTTTT	CASTTNRRKYTGELFF
.	TRBV2	many	TRBJ1-1	TGTGCCAGCAGTTCCGCAGGGGCGATAGCTTTCTTT	CASSSAGAIAFF
.	TRBV7-8	many	TRBJ1-1	TGTGCCAGCAGCATACAGGGCTGGGGCACTGAAGCTTTCTTT	CASSIQGWGTEAFF
.	TRBV19	.	TRBJ1-2	TGTGCCAGTAACCTACAGGAAACTAACTATGGCTACACCTTC	CASNLQETNYGYTF
TRBD2	TRBV27	.	TRBJ2-3	TGTGCCAGCAGTTCTAGACTAGCGGGAGGTTACACAGATACGCAGTATTTT	CASSSRLAGGYTDTQYF
.	TRBV28	few	TRBJ1-4	TGTGCCAGCACCGAAGGGGGAACTAATGAAAAACTGTTTTTT	CASTEGGTNEKLFF
TRBD2	TRBV10-1	.	TRBJ2-3	TGCGCCAGCAGTGAGTTCCAACTAGCGGGAGGAGGCACAGATACGCAGTATTTT	CASSEFQLAGGGTDTQYF
.	TRBV20-1	many	TRBJ2-7	TGCAGTGCCGGATACTACGAGCAGTACTTC	CSAGYYEQYF
TRBD1	TRBV6-1	many	TRBJ1-2	TGTGCCAGCAGACGACCAATCTTCAGGGGGCGCATCGATGGCTACACCTTC	CASRRPIFRGRIDGYTF
.	TRBV5-1	many	TRBJ2-3	TGCGCCAGCAGCTCCGGACAGAACACAGATACGCAGTATTTT	CASSSGQNTDTQYF
.	TRBV12-3/TRBV12-4	.	TRBJ2-1	TGTGCCAGCACCCTTTCCCATGGCCAAAATGAGCAGTTCTTC	CASTLSHGQNEQFF
TRBD2	TRBV3-1	once	TRBJ2-3	TGTGCCAGCAGCCAAGTCAGGCTAGCGGGGGCCACAGATACGCAGTATTTT	CASSQVRLAGATDTQYF
.	TRBV6-2/TRBV6-3	many	TRBJ1-1	TGTGCCAGCAGTGAACCCCCAGGCCAGAACACTGAAGCTTTCTTT	CASSEPPGQNTEAFF
.	TRBV9	many	TRBJ2-5	TGTGCCAGCAGCTCCCGATTGGGAGAGACCCAGTACTTC	CASSSRLGETQYF
TRBD1	TRBV24-1	few	TRBJ2-5	TGTGCCACCGGTGATCCACAGGGGGCGGATGAGGAGACCCAGTACTTC	CATGDPQGADEETQYF
TRBD2	TRBV7-9	few	TRBJ2-3	TGTGCCAGCAGCTTAGCCTTAGCGGGGGTCGATACGCAGTATTTT	CASSLALAGVDTQYF